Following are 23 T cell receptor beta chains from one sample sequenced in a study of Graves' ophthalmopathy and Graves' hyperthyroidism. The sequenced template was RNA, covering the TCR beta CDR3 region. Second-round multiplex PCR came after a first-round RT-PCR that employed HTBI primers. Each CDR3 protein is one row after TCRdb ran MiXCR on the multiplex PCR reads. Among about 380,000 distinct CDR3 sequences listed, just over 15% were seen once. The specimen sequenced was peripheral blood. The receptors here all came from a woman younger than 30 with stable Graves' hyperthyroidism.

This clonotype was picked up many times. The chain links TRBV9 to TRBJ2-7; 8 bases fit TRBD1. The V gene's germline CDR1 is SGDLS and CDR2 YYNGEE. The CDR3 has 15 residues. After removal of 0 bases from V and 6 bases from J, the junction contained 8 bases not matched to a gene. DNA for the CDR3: TGTGCCAGCAGCGTAGAAGGGACAGGAGTTTCCGAGCAGTACTTC. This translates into CASSVEGTGVSEQYF.

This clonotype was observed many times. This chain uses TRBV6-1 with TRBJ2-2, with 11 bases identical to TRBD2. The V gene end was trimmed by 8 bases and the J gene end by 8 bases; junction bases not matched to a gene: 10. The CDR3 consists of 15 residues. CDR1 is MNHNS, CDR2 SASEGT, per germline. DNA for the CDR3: TGTGCCAGCTTGCCTAGCGGGGGGCCCTTTGGGGAGCTGTTTTTT. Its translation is CASLPSGGPFGELFF.

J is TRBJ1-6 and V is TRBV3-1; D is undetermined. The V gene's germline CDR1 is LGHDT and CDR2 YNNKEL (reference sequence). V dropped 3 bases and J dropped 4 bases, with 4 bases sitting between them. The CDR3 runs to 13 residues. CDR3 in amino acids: CASSHGYNSPLHF. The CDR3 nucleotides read TGTGCCAGCAGCCACGGTTATAATTCACCCCTCCACTTT.

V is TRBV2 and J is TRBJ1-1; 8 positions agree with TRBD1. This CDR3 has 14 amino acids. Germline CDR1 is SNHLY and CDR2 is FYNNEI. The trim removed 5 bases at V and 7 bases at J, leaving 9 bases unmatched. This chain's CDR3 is CASSYTDRGGEAFF. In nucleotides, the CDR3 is TGTGCCAGCAGTTATACCGACAGGGGTGGTGAAGCTTTCTTT.

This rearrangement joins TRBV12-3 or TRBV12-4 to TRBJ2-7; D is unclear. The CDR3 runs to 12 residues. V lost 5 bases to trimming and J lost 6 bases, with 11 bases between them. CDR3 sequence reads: CASSKGPLEQYF. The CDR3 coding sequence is TGTGCCAGCAGTAAAGGACCCCTCGAGCAGTACTTC.

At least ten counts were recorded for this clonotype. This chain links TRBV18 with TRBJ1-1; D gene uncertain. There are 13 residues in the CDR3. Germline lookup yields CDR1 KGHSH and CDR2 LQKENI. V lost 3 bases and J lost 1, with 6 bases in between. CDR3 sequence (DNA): TGTGCCAGCTCACCCCAGAAGAACACTGAAGCTTTCTTT. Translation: CASSPQKNTEAFF. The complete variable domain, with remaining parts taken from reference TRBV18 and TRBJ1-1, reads NAGVMQNPRHLVRRRGQEARLRCSPMKGHSHVYWYRQLPEEGLKFMVYLQKENIIDESGMPKERFSAEFPKEGPSILRIQQVVRGDSAAYFCASSPQKNTEAFFGQGTRLTVV.

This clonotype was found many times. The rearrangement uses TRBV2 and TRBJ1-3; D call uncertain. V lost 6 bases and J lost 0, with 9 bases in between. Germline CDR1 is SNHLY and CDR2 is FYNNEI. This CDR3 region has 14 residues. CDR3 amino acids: CASSGRSSGNTIYF. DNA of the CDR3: TGTGCCAGCAGCGGACGGTCCTCTGGAAACACCATATATTTT.

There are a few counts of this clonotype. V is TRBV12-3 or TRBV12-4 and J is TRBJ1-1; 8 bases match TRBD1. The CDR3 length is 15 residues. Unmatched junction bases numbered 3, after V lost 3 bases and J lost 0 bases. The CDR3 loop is CASSLTTGVNTEAFF. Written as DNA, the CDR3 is TGTGCCAGCAGTTTGACGACAGGGGTGAACACTGAAGCTTTCTTT.

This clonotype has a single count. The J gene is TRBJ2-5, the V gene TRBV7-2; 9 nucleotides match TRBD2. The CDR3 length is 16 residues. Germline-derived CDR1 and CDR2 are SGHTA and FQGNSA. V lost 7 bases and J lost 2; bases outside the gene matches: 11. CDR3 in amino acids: CASTLLSGRGQETQYF. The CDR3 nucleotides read TGTGCCAGCACCCTCCTTAGCGGGAGAGGTCAAGAGACCCAGTACTTC.

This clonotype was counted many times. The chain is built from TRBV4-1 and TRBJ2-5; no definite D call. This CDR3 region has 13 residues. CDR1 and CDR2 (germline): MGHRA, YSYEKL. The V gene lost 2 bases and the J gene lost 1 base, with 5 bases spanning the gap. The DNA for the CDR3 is TGCGCCAGCAGCCAATGGTCCCAAGAGACCCAGTACTTC. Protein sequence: CASSQWSQETQYF.

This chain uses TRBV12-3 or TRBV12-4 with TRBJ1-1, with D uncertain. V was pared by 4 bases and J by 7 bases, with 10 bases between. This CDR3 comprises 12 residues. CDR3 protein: CASSSSYSEAFF. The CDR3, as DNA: TGTGCCAGCAGTTCCTCCTATAGTGAAGCTTTCTTT.

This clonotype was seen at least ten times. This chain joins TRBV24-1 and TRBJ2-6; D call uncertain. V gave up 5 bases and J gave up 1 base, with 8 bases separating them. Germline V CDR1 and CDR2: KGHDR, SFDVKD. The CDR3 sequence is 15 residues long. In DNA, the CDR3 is TGTGCCACCAGTGGCTGGGAATCTGGGGCCAACGTCCTGACTTTC. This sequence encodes CATSGWESGANVLTF.

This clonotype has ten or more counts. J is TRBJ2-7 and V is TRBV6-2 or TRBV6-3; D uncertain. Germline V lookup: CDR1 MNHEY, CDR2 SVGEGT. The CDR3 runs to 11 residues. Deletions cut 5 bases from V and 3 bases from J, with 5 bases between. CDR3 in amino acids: CASSQFYEQYF. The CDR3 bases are TGTGCCAGCAGTCAGTTCTACGAGCAGTACTTC.

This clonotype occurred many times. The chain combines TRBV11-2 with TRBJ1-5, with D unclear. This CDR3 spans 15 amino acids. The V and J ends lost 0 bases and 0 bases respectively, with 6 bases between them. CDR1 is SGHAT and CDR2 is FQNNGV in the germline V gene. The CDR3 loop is CASSLDSYSNQPQHF. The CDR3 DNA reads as TGTGCCAGCAGCTTAGACAGTTATAGCAATCAGCCCCAGCATTTT.

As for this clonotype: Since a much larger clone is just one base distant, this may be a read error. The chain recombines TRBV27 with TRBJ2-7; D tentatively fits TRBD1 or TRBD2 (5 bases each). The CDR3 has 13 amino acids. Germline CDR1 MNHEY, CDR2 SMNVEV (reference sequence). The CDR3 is CASSLVEGIEQCF. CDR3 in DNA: TGTGCCAGCAGTTTAGTTGAGGGGATCGAGCAGTGCTTC.

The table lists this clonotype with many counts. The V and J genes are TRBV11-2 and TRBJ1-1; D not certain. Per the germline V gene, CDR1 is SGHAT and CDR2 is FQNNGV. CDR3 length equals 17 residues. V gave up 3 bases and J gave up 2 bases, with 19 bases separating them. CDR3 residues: CASSFHTMRGTNTEAFF. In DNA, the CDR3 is TGTGCCAGCAGCTTTCACACCATGCGGGGAACCAACACTGAAGCTTTCTTT.

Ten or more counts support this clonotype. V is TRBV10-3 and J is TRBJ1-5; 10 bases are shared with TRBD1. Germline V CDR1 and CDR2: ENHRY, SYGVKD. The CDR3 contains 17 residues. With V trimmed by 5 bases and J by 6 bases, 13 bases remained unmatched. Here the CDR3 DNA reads TGTGCCATCAGTCCCGAGGGGACAGGGGTTTTTGGTCAGCCCCAGCATTTT. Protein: CAISPEGTGVFGQPQHF.

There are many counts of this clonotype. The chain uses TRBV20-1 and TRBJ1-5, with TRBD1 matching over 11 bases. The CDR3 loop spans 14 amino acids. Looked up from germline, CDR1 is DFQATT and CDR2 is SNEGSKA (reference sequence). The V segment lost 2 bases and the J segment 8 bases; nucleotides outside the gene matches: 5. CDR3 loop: CSARRTGGQEPQHF. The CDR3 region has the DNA TGCAGTGCTAGACGGACAGGGGGCCAGGAGCCCCAGCATTTT.

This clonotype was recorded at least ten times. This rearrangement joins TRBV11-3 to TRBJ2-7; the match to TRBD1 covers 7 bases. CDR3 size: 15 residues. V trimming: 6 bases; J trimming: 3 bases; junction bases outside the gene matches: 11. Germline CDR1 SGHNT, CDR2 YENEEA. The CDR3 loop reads CASSRQGSRGYEQYF. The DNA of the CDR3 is TGTGCCAGCAGTAGACAGGGATCAAGAGGCTACGAGCAGTACTTC.

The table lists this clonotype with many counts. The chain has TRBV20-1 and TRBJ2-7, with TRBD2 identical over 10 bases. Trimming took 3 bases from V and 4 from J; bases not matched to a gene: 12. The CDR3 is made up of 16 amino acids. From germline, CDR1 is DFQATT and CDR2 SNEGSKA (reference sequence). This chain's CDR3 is CSARGTLAGALYEQYF. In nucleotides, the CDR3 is TGCAGTGCTAGGGGAACTCTAGCGGGGGCCCTTTACGAGCAGTACTTC.

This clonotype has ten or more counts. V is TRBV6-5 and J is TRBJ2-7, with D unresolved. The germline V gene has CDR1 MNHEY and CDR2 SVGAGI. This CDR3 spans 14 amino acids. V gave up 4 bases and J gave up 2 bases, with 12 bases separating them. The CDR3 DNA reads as TGTGCCAGCAGTTCCCCCCACAAGGCCTACGAGCAGTACTTC. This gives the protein CASSSPHKAYEQYF.

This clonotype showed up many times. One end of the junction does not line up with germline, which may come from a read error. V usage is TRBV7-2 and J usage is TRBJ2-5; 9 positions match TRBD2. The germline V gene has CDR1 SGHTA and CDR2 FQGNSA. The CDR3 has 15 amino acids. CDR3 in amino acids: CASSLKRGDQATQYF. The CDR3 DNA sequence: TGTGCCAGCAGCTTAAAGCGGGGGGATCAAGCGACCCAGTACTTC.

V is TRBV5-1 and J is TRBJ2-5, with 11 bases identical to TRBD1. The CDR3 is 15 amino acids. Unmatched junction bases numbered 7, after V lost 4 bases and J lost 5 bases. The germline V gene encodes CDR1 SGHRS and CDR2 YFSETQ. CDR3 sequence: CASSPWGQGEETQYF. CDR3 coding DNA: TGCGCCAGCAGCCCTTGGGGACAGGGGGAGGAGACCCAGTACTTC.